The clone carrying this T cell receptor (beta chain) was picked up a small number of times. The ends were cut back, 0 bases at V and 1 base at J, with 26 bases in the middle. Germline values: CDR1 SGHRS, CDR2 YFSETQ. The CDR3 is made up of 21 amino acids. Here immunoSEQ multiplex PCR was the method, and the copy in TCRdb shows in-frame clones only, minus some. The data show about 500,000 clones, roughly 91% seen once. These data belong to a study of blood T cell repertoires in COVID-19. The receptor was isolated from a woman aged 45-60 years with COVID-19, enrolled during active disease. The V and J genes are TRBV5-1 and TRBJ2-4; possibly TRBD1 for D (6 bases). The sample comprised peripheral blood. CDR3 protein: CASSLALPAPGVPLAKNIQYF. The CDR3 DNA reads as TGCGCCAGCAGCTTGGCCTTGCCGGCACCAGGGGTTCCCCTGGCCAAAAACATTCAGTACTTC.